This TCR beta chain comes out of a study of T cells after posttransplantation cyclophosphamide. Study-level points and caveats: Recipient CMV seropositivity and CMV reactivation strongly tracked TRB clonality. Blood and skin or GI T cell repertoires showed limited TRB overlap.

TCRdb's table, derived via immunoSEQ multiplex PCR, lists solely in-frame clones and lacks some. Of approximately 56,000 clones in the sample, under 95% were seen once. This clone showed up just a few times. What it recognizes is unknown. Germline values: CDR1 SEHNR, CDR2 FQNEAQ (reference sequence). The germline V and J ends were trimmed by 5 bases and 3 bases, with 17 bases remaining between them. The CDR3 spans 15 residues. The sample was PBMCs. V and J are TRBV7-9 and TRBJ2-7; the D gene is possibly TRBD1 (5 bases). This receptor was obtained from a woman between 25 and 40 years old in good health and a related stem cell transplant donor. This CDR3 is CASSPHAGASYEQYF. The CDR3 coding sequence is TGTGCCAGCAGCCCGCACGCTGGGGCTAGCTACGAGCAGTACTTC. Together with reference TRBV7-9 and TRBJ2-7, the CDR3 gives the full variable domain: DTGVSQNPRHKITKRGQNVTFRCDPISEHNRLYWYRQTLGQGPEFLTYFQNEAQLEKSRLLSDRFSAERPKGSFSTLEIQRTEQGDSAMYLCASSPHAGASYEQYFGPGTRLTVT.